This T cell receptor (beta chain) was sequenced in a study of cytomegalovirus exposure and HLA in healthy donors (dated by TCRdb to about 2017). Background for the entire study: In an earlier analysis of fewer than 750 of the donors, 276 Gb of sequence data and just under 120 million unique TCR beta sequences from about 190 million T cells were reported. In a later analysis, previously published TCR beta repertoires from some 640 donors were re-analyzed and high-resolution HLA genotyping was added so that TCR occurrence patterns could be studied. The T cell repertoires of several hundred subjects were profiled by immunosequencing and related to cytomegalovirus serostatus. Donor age, sex, ethnicity and CMV serostatus were compiled alongside the repertoire data. Rather than drawing on any new phenotypic data, the later analysis identified candidate immune exposures from TCR beta sequences and the way those sequences occurred across donors. Of the 300 to 500 genotyped donors, more than 75% were placed in the genetic ancestry cluster associated with self-reported Caucasian donors. To predict cytomegalovirus infection status, the study combined high-throughput TCR immunosequencing, statistical association of individual TCRs with disease status, and machine learning. The study was designed to test whether signatures of past pathogen exposure could be identified by cataloging public T cell receptors. A later genetic analysis used genome-wide SNP genotypes for about 65% of the 666 donors, treating that subset as a discovery cohort. Roughly 300 gigabases of sequencing data and tens of millions of unique TCR sequences were included in an early release covering around 600 HLA-typed donors. Across some 400 genotyped donors of the cohort, an average of approximately 240,000 unique TCR beta nucleotide sequences per donor were sequenced, and roughly 20% of those sequences were non-productive. In an earlier analysis of roughly 600 of the donors, high-throughput TCR beta sequencing was used to judge whether each TCR beta V gene segment behaved as functional or pseudogenic. Typing coverage varied by locus: about 629-640 donors for A, B, C, DRB1 and DQB1; approximately 560 for DQA1; 600 to 610 for DPA1; around 490 for DPB1. A separate validation cohort of 100 to 150 different subjects was used in addition to the roughly 670-subject first cohort. Four to six DR-DQ haplotypes were handled as single units for association and clustering, since linkage in the cohort was strong. Every discovery cohort repertoire had been produced on one sequencing platform. Both class I and class II loci were covered by HLA typing, at four-digit resolution. Overall study results and their limits: A further reported finding was that TCR beta sequences accurately predicted the HLA-A and HLA-B alleles for most subjects in the first cohort. Most TCR sequences were seen in very few donors, while some public TCRs were found in many individuals. The study listed 150 to 200 TCR beta chains as associated with cytomegalovirus. An association between a missense DCLRE1C variant and V-gene and J-gene trimming of TCR beta chains was found in a later genetic analysis and replicated in an independent cohort. An earlier analysis of roughly 570 of the donors showed that most TCR beta V segments appeared in productive rearrangements either about 87% or about 30% of the time, which broadly matched IMGT annotations. The 87-base-pair reads could not distinguish some IMGT-functional V segments, including TRBV6-2 and TRBV6-3, so those segments were excluded. Compared with the roughly 670-donor mean, donors in an Asian-associated ancestry cluster had fewer N-insertions in productive TCRs, according to a later genetic analysis. The authors suggested that the approach could potentially be extended to other disease states and immunological phenotypes. Immune exposure information for the cohort was limited to CMV serostatus. A later analysis associated roughly 17,000 TCR beta sequences with specific HLA alleles at a false discovery rate of 0.05. Correlated functional status among segregating V segments might be attributable to linkage disequilibrium, but an unknown experimental factor could not be ruled out. Because HLA typing was unavailable for some donors at each locus, only the typed subset was used in association tests. The cohort was sequenced for TCR beta chains only, and without alpha or paired-chain data the features that could be detected were limited. A group of highly shared sequence variants was considered likely to be a technical artifact of the sequencing pipeline. Sequencing depth was assumed to be roughly uniform across donors in the presence/absence analyses, though that assumption may not hold. In a later analysis, most CMV-associated TCR beta chains were found to appear HLA-restricted, with HLA associations seemingly driven largely by CMV exposure. In a later analysis, TCR association rates were found to vary across HLA loci, with the most associated TCRs seen for DRB1 alleles and the fewest for HLA-C alleles. In vitro tests confirmed that a few of the cytomegalovirus-associated TCR beta chains recognize cytomegalovirus antigens. The classifier was reported to diagnose cytomegalovirus status with high specificity and sensitivity in both the original and validation cohorts. Several of the top co-occurrence clusters appeared to be linked to parvovirus B19, influenza, CMV and Epstein-Barr virus, according to a later analysis. Some 16 rarely observed V segments, including chromosome 9 orphons, were excluded from the earlier analysis of almost 600 of the donors because counts were too low. A later analysis found that HLA-associated TCR beta chains were more clonally expanded and had lower generation probabilities than equally common non-associated chains. When HLA alleles, especially DR and DQ, strongly co-occurred, TCR associations were difficult to assign to individual alleles.

In total, more than 500 healthy bone marrow donors made up the cohort. At the time of sampling, every cohort member was nominally healthy, though immune exposures that went unrecorded were likely present. The donor was CMV seronegative and belonged to the group of under 400 seronegative cohort members. A peripheral blood sample was collected from each donor, and TCR beta sequencing was performed on peripheral blood mononuclear cells. Genomic DNA extraction from the blood cell samples was performed with the Qiagen DNeasy Blood Extraction Kit. This clone was recorded only once. Its antigen is still unknown. Per-base quality was not reported, and no clone a single base away is much larger than it. Counted from cysteine to phenylalanine, this CDR3 has 14 amino acids. The sequence is cut down to CDR3 DNA, 42 bases in frame from base 1. CDR1 and CDR2 were assigned from the germline V gene as SGHTA and FQGTGA. V lost 4 bases and J lost 3 bases, and the count of bases not matched to a germline gene is 5.

The library relied on the immunoSEQ multiplex PCR assay. A mixture of 60 forward primers for TCR Vbeta segments and 13 reverse primers for TCR Jbeta segments was used in the multiplex PCR. The CDR3 region of rearranged TCR beta genes was amplified from genomic DNA with a multiplex PCR assay. Amplified TCR beta libraries were sequenced as 87-base-pair reads on the Illumina HiSeq System. In the authors' own workflow: A later analysis counted around 72 million unique TCR beta chains across the 550 to 700 repertoires, and around 9.9 million of these chains were shared by at least two donors. A nearest-neighbor algorithm error-corrected the raw reads and collapsed the reads into unique sequences, merging closely related sequences to remove PCR and sequencing errors. To assign V, D and J gene segments, CDR3 sequences were aligned to IMGT reference sequences. For a sequence to be retained, a match of at least six nucleotides was required to both a V gene segment and a J gene segment. Rearrangements were called productive when the CDR3 lacked stop codons and stayed in frame with V and J; all others were non-productive. CDR3 was defined by IMGT convention, running from the second conserved V-encoded cysteine to the conserved J-encoded phenylalanine. The earlier analysis of approximately 500 of the donors excluded sequences that lacked an unambiguous match to a single V gene segment. In an earlier analysis of some 590 of the donors, a V segment was called functional when productive rearrangements were above 56.7%, and segregating when the standard deviation between donors exceeded 5%. A statistical classification framework was built for diagnosing cytomegalovirus status from the catalog of TCR beta chain sequences. In a later analysis, TCR nucleotide sequences were compared against IMGT/GENE-DB human TR gene sequences so that V and J genes could be assigned. A later analysis assigned CDR3 sequences and most-parsimonious VDJ recombination scenarios with the TCRdist pipeline. In a later analysis, each TCR beta chain was defined by its CDR3 amino acid sequence together with its V-gene family, and reads without a unique V-gene family were excluded. As a way to deal with suspected cross-contamination and a sequencing artifact, a later analysis dropped roughly 600 nucleotide sequences that were highly shared and had low generation probability. A later analysis calculated a clonal expansion index for each public chain from normalized within-repertoire ranks of inferred template counts. In a later analysis, generation probabilities were computed with a VDJ recombination model fitted to out-of-frame rearrangements, and the resulting probabilities were checked against IGoR. In a later analysis, hypergeometric tests were used to score TCR-TCR, TCR-HLA and TCR-CMV co-occurrence, with a repertoire-size bias correction applied to TCR pairs. False discovery rates were estimated in a later analysis by permuting HLA or CMV assignments 20 times. In a later analysis, co-occurring TCRs were grouped using DBSCAN, and TCRdist sequence similarity was added for clustering within HLA-allele-positive subsets. Repertoires with fewer than 30,000 or more than 120,000 public chains, plus five repertoires with anomalous nucleotide sharing, were excluded from co-occurrence clustering. Drawn from immuneACCESS, this table holds only the in-frame rearrangements with V and J called that TCRdb kept. Clones are partly lost; checked studies trace under half to an unresolved V gene and leave the rest unexplained. The V and J calls and clone size were taken over from that table, and D and trimming were inferred from the DNA. The sample has approximately 130,000 clones on record, 80% of them singletons. The ten top clones hold 4% of the sample.

This receptor was obtained from a woman between 35 and 50 years old in good health and CMV-seronegative. The rearrangement joined TRBV7-3 to TRBJ1-2; 7 nucleotides in the junction match TRBD1. Sequenced: PBMCs. The DNA sequence reads TGTGCCAGCAGCTCCACAGGGGTGGACTATGGCTACACCTTC. It specifies CASSSTGVDYGYTF.